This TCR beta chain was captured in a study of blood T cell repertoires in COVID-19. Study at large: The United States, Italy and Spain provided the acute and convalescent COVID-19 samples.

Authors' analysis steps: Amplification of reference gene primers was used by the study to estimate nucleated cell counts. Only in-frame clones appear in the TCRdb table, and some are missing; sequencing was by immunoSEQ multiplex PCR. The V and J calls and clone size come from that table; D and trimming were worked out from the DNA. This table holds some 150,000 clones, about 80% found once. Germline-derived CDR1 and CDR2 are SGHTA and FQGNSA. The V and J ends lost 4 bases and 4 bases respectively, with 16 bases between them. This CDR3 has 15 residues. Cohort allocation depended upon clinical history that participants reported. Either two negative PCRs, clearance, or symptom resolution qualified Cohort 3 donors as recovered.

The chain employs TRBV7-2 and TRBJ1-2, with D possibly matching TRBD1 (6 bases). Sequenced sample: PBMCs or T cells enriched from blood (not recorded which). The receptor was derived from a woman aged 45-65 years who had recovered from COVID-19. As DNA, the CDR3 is TGTGCCAGCAGCTCACCCCCTGGGGGCCCCTATGGCTACACCTTC. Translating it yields CASSSPPGGPYGYTF.